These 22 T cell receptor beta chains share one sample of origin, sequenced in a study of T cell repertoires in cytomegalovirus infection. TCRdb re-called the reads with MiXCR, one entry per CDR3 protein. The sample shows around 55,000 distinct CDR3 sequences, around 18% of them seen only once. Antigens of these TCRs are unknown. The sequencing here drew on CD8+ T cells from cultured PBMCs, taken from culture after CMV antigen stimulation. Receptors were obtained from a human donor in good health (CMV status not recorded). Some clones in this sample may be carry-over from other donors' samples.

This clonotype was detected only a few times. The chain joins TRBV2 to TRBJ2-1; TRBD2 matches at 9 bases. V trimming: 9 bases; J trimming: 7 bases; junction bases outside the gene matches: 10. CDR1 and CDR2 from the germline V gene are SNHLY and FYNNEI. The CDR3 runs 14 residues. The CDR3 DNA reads TGTGCCAGGGGGGGAGGACTAGCGCGGAATGAGCAGTTCTTC. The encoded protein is CARGGGLARNEQFF.

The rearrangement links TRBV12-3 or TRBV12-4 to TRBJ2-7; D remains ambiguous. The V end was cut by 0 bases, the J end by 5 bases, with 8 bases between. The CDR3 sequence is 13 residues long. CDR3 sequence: CASSLAISHEQYF. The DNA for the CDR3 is TGTGCCAGCAGTTTAGCGATTAGTCACGAGCAGTACTTC.

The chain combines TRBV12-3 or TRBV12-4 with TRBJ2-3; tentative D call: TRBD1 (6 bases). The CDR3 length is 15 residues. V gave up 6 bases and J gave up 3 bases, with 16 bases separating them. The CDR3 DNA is TGTGCCAGCAGCCCTAAACAGGGCAGAACAGATACGCAGTATTTT. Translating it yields CASSPKQGRTDTQYF.

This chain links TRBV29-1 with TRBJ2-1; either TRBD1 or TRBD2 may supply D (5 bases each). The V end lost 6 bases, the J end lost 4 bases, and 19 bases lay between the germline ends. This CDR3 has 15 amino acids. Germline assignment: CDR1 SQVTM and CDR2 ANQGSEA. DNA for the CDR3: TGCAGCGTGGGAAGTGCGGGCGAGGGGTACAATGAGCAGTTCTTC. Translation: CSVGSAGEGYNEQFF.

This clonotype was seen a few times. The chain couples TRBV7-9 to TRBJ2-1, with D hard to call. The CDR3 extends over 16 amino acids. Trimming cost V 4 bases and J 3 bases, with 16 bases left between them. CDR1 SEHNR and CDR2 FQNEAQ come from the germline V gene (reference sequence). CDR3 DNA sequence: TGTGCCAGCAGCTCTCATGGTGACCGCTACTACAATGAGCAGTTCTTC. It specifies CASSSHGDRYYNEQFF.

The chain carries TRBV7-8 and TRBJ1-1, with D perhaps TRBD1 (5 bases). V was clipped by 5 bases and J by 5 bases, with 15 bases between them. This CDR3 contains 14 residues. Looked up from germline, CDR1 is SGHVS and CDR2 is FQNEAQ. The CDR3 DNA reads TGTGCCAGCAGCGGGACTTCGAGGAATACTGAAGCTTTCTTT. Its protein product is CASSGTSRNTEAFF.

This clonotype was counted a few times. CDR3 loop: CASSYPPGTGVQPQHF. CDR3 nucleotides: TGTGCCAGCAGTTATCCACCAGGGACAGGGGTACAGCCCCAGCATTTT. The chain links TRBV6-6 to TRBJ1-5; the match to TRBD1 covers 10 bases. The CDR3 is 16 amino acids. V was pared by 3 bases and J by 7 bases, with 9 bases of the junction left unmatched. Germline assignment: CDR1 MNHNY and CDR2 SVGAGI (reference sequence).

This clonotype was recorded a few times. The CDR3, as DNA: TGTGCCAGCAGCGTCGAGGCCAGTTCCGAGCAGTTCTTC. This codes for CASSVEASSEQFF. The chain has TRBV9 and TRBJ2-1, with D unclear. The CDR3 runs 13 residues. Germline V CDR1 and CDR2: SGDLS, YYNGEE. Trimming pared 2 bases from V and 10 bases from J, leaving 13 bases between. Supplemented by reference TRBV9 and TRBJ2-1, the full variable domain reads DSGVTQTPKHLITATGQRVTLRCSPRSGDLSVYWYQQSLDQGLQFLIQYYNGEERAKGNILERFSAQQFPDLHSELNLSSLELGDSALYFCASSVEASSEQFFGPGTRLTVL.

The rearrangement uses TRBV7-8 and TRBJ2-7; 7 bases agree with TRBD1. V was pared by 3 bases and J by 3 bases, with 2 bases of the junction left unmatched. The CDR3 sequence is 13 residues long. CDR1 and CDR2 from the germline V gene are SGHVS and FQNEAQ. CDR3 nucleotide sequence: TGTGCCAGCAGCTTTTGGGACAGCTACGAGCAGTACTTC. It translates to CASSFWDSYEQYF.

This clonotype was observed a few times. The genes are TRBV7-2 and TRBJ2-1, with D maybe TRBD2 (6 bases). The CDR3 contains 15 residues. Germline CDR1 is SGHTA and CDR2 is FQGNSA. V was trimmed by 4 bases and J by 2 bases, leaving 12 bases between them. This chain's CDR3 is CASSSTGTAYNEQFF. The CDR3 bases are TGTGCCAGCAGCTCCACCGGGACTGCCTACAATGAGCAGTTCTTC.

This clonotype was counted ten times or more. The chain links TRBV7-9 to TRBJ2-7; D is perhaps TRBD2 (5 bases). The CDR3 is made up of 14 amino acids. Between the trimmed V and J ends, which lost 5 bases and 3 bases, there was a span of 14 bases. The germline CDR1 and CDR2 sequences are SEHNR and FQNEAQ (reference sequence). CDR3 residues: CASSRVGLVYEQYF. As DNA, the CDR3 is TGTGCCAGCAGCCGGGTAGGACTGGTCTACGAGCAGTACTTC.

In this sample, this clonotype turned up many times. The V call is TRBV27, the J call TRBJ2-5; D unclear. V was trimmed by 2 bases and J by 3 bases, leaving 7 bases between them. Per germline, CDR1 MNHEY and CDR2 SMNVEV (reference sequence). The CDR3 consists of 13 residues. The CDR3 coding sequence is TGTGCCAGCAGTTTAAGAGTTGAAGAGACCCAGTACTTC. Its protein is CASSLRVEETQYF.

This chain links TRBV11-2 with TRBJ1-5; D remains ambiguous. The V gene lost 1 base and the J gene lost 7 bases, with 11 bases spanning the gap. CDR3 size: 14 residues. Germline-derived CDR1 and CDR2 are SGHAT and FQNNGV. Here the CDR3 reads CASSLGGILQPQHF. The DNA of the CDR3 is TGTGCCAGCAGCTTAGGGGGTATCTTGCAGCCCCAGCATTTT.

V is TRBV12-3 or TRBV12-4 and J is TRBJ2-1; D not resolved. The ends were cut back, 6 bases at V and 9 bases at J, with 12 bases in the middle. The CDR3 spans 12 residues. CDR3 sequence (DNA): TGTGCCAGCAGGCGTGGCGGAAGTGAGCAGTTCTTC. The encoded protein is CASRRGGSEQFF.

The chain's CDR3 is CASWQGDRMNTEAFF. The CDR3, as DNA: TGTGCCAGCTGGCAGGGGGATAGGATGAACACTGAAGCTTTCTTT. The chain recombines TRBV11-2 with TRBJ1-1, with 7 bases identical to TRBD1. The V and J ends lost 8 bases and 0 bases, in that order; junction bases with no gene match: 9. Germline CDR1 is SGHAT and CDR2 is FQNNGV. The CDR3 is 15 amino acids.

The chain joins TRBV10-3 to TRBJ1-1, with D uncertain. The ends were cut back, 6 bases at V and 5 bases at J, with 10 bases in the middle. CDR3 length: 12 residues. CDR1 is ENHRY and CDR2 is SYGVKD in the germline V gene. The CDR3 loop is CAISYSSTEAFF. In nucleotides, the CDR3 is TGTGCCATCAGCTATTCAAGTACTGAAGCTTTCTTT.

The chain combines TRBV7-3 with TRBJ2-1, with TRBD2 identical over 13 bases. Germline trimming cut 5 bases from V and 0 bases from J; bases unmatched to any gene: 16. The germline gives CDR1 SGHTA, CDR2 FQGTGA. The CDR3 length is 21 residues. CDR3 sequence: CASSPFGGLAGDTSSYNEQFF. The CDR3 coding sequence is TGTGCCAGCAGCCCCTTCGGCGGACTAGCGGGAGATACGAGCTCCTACAATGAGCAGTTCTTC.

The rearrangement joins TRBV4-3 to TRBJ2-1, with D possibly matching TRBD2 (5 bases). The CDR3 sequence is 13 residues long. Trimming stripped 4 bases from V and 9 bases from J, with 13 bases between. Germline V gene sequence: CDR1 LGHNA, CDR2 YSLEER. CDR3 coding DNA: TGCGCCAGCAGCCCGAGGGAGTTTGGTGAGCAGTTCTTC. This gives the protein CASSPREFGEQFF.

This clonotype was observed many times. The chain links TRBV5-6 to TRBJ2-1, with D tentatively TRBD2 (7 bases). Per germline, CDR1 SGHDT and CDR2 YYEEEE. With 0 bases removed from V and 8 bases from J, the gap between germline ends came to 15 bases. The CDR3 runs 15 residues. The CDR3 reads CASSLVARGGDEQFF. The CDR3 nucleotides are TGTGCCAGCAGCTTGGTTGCTAGGGGGGGTGATGAGCAGTTCTTC.

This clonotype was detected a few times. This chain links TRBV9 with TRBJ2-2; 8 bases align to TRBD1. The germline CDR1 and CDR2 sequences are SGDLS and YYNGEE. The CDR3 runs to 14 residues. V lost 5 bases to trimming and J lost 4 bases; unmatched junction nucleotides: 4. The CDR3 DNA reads TGTGCCAGCAGAAGACAGGGGCCCACCGGGGAGCTGTTTTTT. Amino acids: CASRRQGPTGELFF. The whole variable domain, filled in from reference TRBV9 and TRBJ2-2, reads DSGVTQTPKHLITATGQRVTLRCSPRSGDLSVYWYQQSLDQGLQFLIQYYNGEERAKGNILERFSAQQFPDLHSELNLSSLELGDSALYFCASRRQGPTGELFFGEGSRLTVL.

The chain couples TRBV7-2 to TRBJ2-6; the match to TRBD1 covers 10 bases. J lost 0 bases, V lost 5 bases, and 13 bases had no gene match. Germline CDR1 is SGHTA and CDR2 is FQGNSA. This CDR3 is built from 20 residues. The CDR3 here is CASSPLGQGIWSSGANVLTF. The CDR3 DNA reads TGTGCCAGCAGCCCGCTGGGACAGGGGATTTGGAGCTCTGGGGCCAACGTCCTGACTTTC.

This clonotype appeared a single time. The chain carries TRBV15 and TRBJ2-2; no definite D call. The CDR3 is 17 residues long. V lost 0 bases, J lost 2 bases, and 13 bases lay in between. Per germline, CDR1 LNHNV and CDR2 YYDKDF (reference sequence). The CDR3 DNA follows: TGTGCCACCAGCAGAGATCTCGTCAGGTTAAACACCGGGGAGCTGTTTTTT. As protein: CATSRDLVRLNTGELFF.